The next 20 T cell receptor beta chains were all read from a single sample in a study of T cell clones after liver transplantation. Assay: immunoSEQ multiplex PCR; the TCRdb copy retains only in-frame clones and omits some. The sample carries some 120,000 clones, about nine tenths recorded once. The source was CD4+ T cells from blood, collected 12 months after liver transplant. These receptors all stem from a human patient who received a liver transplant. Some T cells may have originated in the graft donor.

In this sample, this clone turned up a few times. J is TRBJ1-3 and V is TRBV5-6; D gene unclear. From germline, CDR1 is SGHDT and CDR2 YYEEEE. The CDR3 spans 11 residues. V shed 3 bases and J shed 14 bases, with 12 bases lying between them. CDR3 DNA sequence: TGTGCCAGCAGCTCGGACGGACCAGTATATTTT. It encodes CASSSDGPVYF. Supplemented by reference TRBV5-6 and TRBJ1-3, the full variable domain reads DAGVTQSPTHLIKTRGQQVTLRCSPKSGHDTVSWYQQALGQGPQFIFQYYEEEERQRGNFPDRFSGHQFPNYSSELNVNALLLGDSALYLCASSSDGPVYFGEGSWLTVV.

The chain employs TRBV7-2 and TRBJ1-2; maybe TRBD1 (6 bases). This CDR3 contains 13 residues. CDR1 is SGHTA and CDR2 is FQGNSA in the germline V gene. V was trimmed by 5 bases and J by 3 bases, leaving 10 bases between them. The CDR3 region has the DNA TGTGCCAGCAGCCAAGGGGGATACTATGGCTACACCTTC. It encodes CASSQGGYYGYTF.

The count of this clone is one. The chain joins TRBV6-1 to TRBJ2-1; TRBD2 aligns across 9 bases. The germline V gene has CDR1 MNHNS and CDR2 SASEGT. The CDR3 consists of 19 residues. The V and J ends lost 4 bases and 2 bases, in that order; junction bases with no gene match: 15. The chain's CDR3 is CASSVPGLAARSTYNEQFF. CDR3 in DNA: TGTGCCAGCAGTGTACCGGGACTAGCCGCCCGGAGCACCTACAATGAGCAGTTCTTC.

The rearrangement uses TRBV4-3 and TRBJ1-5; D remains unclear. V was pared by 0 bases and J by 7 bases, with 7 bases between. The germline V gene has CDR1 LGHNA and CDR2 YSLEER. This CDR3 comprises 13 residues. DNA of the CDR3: TGCGCCAGCAGCCAAGAAGGCGGGCAGCCCCAGCATTTT. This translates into CASSQEGGQPQHF.

In nucleotides, the CDR3 is TGTGCCAGCAGCCCCAGCGGGAGCTCGTCAGATACGCAGTATTTT. Amino acids: CASSPSGSSSDTQYF. The chain uses TRBV7-2 and TRBJ2-3; 8 positions agree with TRBD2. This CDR3 region has 15 residues. From germline, CDR1 is SGHTA and CDR2 FQGNSA. V trimming: 5 bases; J trimming: 4 bases; junction bases outside the gene matches: 8.

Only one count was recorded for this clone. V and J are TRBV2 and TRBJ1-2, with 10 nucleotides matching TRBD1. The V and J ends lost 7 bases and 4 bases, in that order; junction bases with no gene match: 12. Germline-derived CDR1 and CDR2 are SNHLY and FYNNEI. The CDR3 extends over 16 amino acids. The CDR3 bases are TGTGCCAGCACCCAAGGCCTCGGGACAGGGGCCTATGGCTACACCTTC. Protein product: CASTQGLGTGAYGYTF.

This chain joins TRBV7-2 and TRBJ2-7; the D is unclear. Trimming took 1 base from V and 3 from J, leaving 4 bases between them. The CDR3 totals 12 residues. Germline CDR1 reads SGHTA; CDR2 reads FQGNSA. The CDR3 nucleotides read TGTGCCAGCAGCTTAGATCACTACGAGCAGTACTTC. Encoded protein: CASSLDHYEQYF.

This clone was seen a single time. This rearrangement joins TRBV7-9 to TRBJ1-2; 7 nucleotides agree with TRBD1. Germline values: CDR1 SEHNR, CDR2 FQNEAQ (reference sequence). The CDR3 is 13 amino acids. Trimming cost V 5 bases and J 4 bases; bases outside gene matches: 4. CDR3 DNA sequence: TGTGCCAGCAGCGACCGGGACAGCTATGGCTACACCTTC. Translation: CASSDRDSYGYTF.

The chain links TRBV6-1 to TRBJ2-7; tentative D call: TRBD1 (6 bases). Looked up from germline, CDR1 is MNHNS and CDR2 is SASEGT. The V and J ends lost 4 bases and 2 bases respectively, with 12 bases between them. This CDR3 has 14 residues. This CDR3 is CASSAHRATYEQYF. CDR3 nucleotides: TGTGCCAGCAGTGCGCACAGGGCTACCTACGAGCAGTACTTC.

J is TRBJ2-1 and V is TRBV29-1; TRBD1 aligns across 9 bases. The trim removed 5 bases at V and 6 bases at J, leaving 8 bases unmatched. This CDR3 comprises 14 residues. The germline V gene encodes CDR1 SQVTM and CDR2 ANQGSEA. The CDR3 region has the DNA TGCAGCGTTTTACGGGACAGGGAGATCAATGAGCAGTTCTTC. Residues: CSVLRDREINEQFF.

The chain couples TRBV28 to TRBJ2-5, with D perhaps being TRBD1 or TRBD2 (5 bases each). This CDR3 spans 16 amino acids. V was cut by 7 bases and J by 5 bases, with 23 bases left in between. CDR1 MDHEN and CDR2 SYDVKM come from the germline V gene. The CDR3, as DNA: TGTGCCAGCACCTCAAATCCGGGACCGGAAGGGGAGACCCAGTACTTC. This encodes CASTSNPGPEGETQYF.

The CDR3 is CASSAISGTQETQYF. The CDR3 DNA sequence: TGTGCCAGCAGCGCCATTAGCGGGACCCAAGAGACCCAGTACTTC. The rearrangement joins TRBV9 to TRBJ2-5, with TRBD2 identical over 8 bases. Germline V CDR1 and CDR2: SGDLS, YYNGEE. The length of the CDR3 is 15 residues. Germline trimming cut 3 bases from V and 1 base from J; bases unmatched to any gene: 5.

CDR3 protein: CASSLYSGNNYEQYF. Written as DNA, the CDR3 is TGCGCCAGCAGCTTGTATAGCGGGAACAACTACGAGCAGTACTTC. The chain couples TRBV5-1 to TRBJ2-7; 8 positions match TRBD2. Germline CDR1 and CDR2: SGHRS and YFSETQ. The CDR3 has 15 residues. The ends lost 1 base at V and 3 bases at J; junction bases unmatched: 6.

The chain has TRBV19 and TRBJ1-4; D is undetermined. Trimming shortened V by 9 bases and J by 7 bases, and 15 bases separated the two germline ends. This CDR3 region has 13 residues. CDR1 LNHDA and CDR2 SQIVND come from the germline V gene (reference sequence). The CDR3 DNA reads TGTGCCAGCCAGATTTTACGGGGTGAAAAACTGTTTTTT. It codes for CASQILRGEKLFF.

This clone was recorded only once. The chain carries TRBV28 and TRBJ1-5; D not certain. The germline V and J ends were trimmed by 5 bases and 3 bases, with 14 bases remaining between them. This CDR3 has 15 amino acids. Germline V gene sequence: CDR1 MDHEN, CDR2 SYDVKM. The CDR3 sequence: CASSGVGEANQPQHF. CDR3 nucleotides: TGTGCCAGCAGTGGAGTTGGGGAGGCCAATCAGCCCCAGCATTTT.

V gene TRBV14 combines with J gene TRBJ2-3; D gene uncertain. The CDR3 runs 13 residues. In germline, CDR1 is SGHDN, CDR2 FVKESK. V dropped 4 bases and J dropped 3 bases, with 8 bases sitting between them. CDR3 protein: CASSPLGTDTQYF. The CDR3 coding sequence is TGTGCCAGCAGCCCCCTGGGGACAGATACGCAGTATTTT.

The CDR3 loop is CASSPGGDRAYEQYF. The CDR3 nucleotides are TGTGCCAGCTCACCAGGGGGGGACAGGGCCTACGAGCAGTACTTC. V gene TRBV18 combines with J gene TRBJ2-7; 9 positions agree with TRBD1. Germline loops: CDR1 KGHSH, CDR2 LQKENI. The CDR3 consists of 15 residues. The junction had 4 bases not matched to a gene; V was cut back by 2 bases and J by 2 bases.

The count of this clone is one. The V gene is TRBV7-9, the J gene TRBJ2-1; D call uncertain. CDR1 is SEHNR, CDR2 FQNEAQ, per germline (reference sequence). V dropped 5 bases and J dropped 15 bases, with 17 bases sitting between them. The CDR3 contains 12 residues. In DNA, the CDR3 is TGTGCCAGCAGCATCCCGGACGCGAAGCCGTTCTTC. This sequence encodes CASSIPDAKPFF. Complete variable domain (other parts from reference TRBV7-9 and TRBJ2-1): DTGVSQNPRHKITKRGQNVTFRCDPISEHNRLYWYRQTLGQGPEFLTYFQNEAQLEKSRLLSDRFSAERPKGSFSTLEIQRTEQGDSAMYLCASSIPDAKPFFGPGTRLTVL.

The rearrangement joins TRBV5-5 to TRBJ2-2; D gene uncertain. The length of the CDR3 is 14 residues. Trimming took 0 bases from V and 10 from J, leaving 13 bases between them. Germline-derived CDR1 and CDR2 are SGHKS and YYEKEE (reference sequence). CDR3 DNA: TGTGCCAGCAGCTTGGTCGGTAGCTCAGAGGAGCTGTTTTTT. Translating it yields CASSLVGSSEELFF.

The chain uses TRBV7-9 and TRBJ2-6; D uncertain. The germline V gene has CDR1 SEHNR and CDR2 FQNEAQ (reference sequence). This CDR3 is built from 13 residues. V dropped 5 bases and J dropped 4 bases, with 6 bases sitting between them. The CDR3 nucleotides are TGTGCCAGCAGCCCCGCCGGGGCCAACGTCCTGACTTTC. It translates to CASSPAGANVLTF.